This TCR beta chain was retrieved from a study of blood T cell repertoires in COVID-19. Study overall: Sites across the United States, Italy and Spain contributed samples from acute and convalescent COVID-19. From T cells, B-cell-depleted T cells, or PBMCs came the material, which was cDNA or gDNA.

In the study's own analysis: Researchers report that nucleated cell counts were estimated from reference gene primer amplification. Here immunoSEQ multiplex PCR was the method, and the copy in TCRdb shows in-frame clones only, minus some. V and J calls and clone size are copied from that table; D and trimming were computed from the DNA. The table shows roughly 210,000 clones, with 84% occurring only once. Patients at the Seattle site were enrolled during active infection and followed longitudinally. Germline CDR1 reads MDHEN; CDR2 reads SYDVKM. The CDR3 is 16 residues long. The V gene lost 1 base and the J gene lost 6 bases, with 13 bases spanning the gap.

The V call is TRBV28, the J call TRBJ1-6; the D gene is possibly TRBD1 (5 bases). The material sequenced was peripheral blood. This TCR came from a woman of 80 years or more with COVID-19, enrolled during active disease. The CDR3 is CASSLLGREGNSPLHF. The CDR3 coding sequence is TGTGCCAGCAGTTTATTGGGCAGGGAGGGTAATTCACCCCTCCACTTT.